This TCR beta chain was captured in a study of blood T cell repertoires in COVID-19. Whole-study context: The analysed material was cDNA or gDNA that came from T cells, B-cell-depleted T cells, or PBMCs.

The method was immunoSEQ multiplex PCR; TCRdb's version includes in-frame clones alone and lacks a portion of them. The table has 450,000 or so clones, around 91% seen once. This CDR3 is built from 17 residues. The V gene lost 4 bases and the J gene lost 5 bases, with 21 bases spanning the gap. Germline CDR1 and CDR2: SGHKS and YYEKEE (reference sequence). This sequence originates from a woman in her forties with COVID-19, enrolled during active disease. Sample: peripheral blood. The chain recombines TRBV5-5 with TRBJ2-2; the D is unclear. The CDR3 coding sequence is TGTGCCAGCAGCGAAGGTTACGCCGTACAGCCGACCGGGGAGCTGTTTTTT. This translates into CASSEGYAVQPTGELFF.